This TCR beta chain was sequenced for a study of cytomegalovirus exposure and HLA in healthy donors. Findings and limits, study-wide: Most of the CMV-associated TCR beta chains (in a later analysis) appeared to be HLA-restricted.

V trimming: 3 bases; J trimming: 8 bases; junction bases outside the gene matches: 6. From germline, CDR1 is MNHNS and CDR2 SASEGT. The CDR3 covers 14 residues. Concerning this clone itself: Its antigen is not known.

The PCR was carried out with 60 Vbeta primers and 13 Jbeta primers. Some clones are missing from TCRdb's copy, which holds only in-frame ones; the method was immunoSEQ multiplex PCR. The sample carries about 130,000 clones, 80% recorded once. When sampled, the donors appeared nominally healthy, though they likely had unrecorded immune exposures. V and J are TRBV6-1 and TRBJ1-4; 7 bases fit TRBD1. Sequenced sample: PBMCs. The TCR comes from a female donor in good health and CMV-seronegative. CDR3 nucleotide sequence: TGTGCCAGCAGTGAGGACAGGACAAGAGAAAAACTGTTTTTT. It codes for CASSEDRTREKLFF.